The 27 T cell receptor beta chains in this list originate from one sample, sequenced in a study of post-analysis software for immune sequencing data. Study observations and caveats: About five TRBV segments, including TRBV5-6, TRBV5-1 and TRBV20-1, were more frequent in patients than controls.

These TCRs are of unknown antigen specificity. Included in the TCR beta cDNA libraries were unique molecular identifiers. MiXCR, run by TCRdb on the PCR reads, gives a single entry per CDR3 protein. The sample lists hundreds of thousands of distinct CDR3 sequences, nearly 45% occurring once. The sequenced sample consisted of blood. The receptors here all came from a girl aged 10 to 17 with multiple sclerosis.

The rearrangement uses TRBV24-1 and TRBJ2-1; 8 nucleotides agree with TRBD2. The CDR3 is 15 amino acids. The ends lost 11 bases at V and 3 bases at J; junction bases unmatched: 11. In germline, CDR1 is KGHDR, CDR2 SFDVKD. In nucleotides, the CDR3 is TGTGCCATCAGCACGGGGGGGATCTACTACAATGAGCAGTTCTTC. This encodes CAISTGGIYYNEQFF.

About this clonotype itself: This may be a read error: a much more frequent sequence differs by one nucleotide. The chain uses TRBV20-1 and TRBJ2-1, with TRBD1 identical over 9 bases. The J call may be in error: the DNA end matches TRBJ2-7 better. The CDR3 sequence is 14 residues long. CDR1 is DFQATT and CDR2 is SNEGSKA in the germline V gene (reference sequence). The CDR3 DNA reads TGCAGTGCTCACGCCGGGACAGGGAACAATGAGCAGTACTTC. Its translation is CSAHAGTGNNEQYF.

Ten or more counts support this clonotype. The rearrangement links TRBV27 to TRBJ2-7; 8 bases agree with TRBD2. The germline V gene encodes CDR1 MNHEY and CDR2 SMNVEV (reference sequence). The trim removed 6 bases at V and 3 bases at J, leaving 4 bases unmatched. The CDR3 covers 13 residues. The CDR3 spells CASSLTSGYEQYF. CDR3 nucleotide sequence: TGTGCCAGCAGCCTTACTAGCGGCTACGAGCAGTACTTC.

The rearrangement uses TRBV5-1 and TRBJ2-1; the D call may be TRBD1 or TRBD2 (5 bases each). CDR3 length equals 15 residues. With 4 bases removed from V and 0 bases from J, the gap between germline ends came to 11 bases. Per germline, CDR1 SGHRS and CDR2 YFSETQ. In DNA, the CDR3 is TGCGCCAGCAGCGGGGGTCAGAACTCCTACAATGAGCAGTTCTTC. It translates to CASSGGQNSYNEQFF.

The genes are TRBV7-9 and TRBJ2-7; TRBD2 matches at 11 bases. V was clipped by 5 bases and J by 2 bases; unmatched bases: 8. In germline, CDR1 is SEHNR, CDR2 FQNEAQ (reference sequence). The CDR3 is 16 amino acids. The CDR3 loop reads CASSRGDSGRAYEQYF. CDR3 DNA: TGTGCCAGCAGCCGGGGGGATAGCGGGAGGGCCTACGAGCAGTACTTC.

This clonotype was picked up a small number of times. V usage is TRBV6-1 and J usage is TRBJ2-1; 14 nucleotides match TRBD2. V dropped 3 bases and J dropped 7; count of bases not matched to a gene: 5. From germline, CDR1 is MNHNS and CDR2 SASEGT. The CDR3 contains 16 residues. The CDR3, as DNA: TGTGCCAGCAGTGACCGACTAGCGGGAGGGCCTAATGAGCAGTTCTTC. Protein: CASSDRLAGGPNEQFF.

This rearrangement joins TRBV10-3 to TRBJ1-2; 9 bases are a match to TRBD1. CDR1 is ENHRY and CDR2 is SYGVKD in the germline V gene. The CDR3 runs to 13 residues. Losses at the gene ends were 6 bases for V and 5 bases for J; bases not matched to a gene: 4. The CDR3, as DNA: TGTGCCATCAGCGGGGACAGGGCATATGGCTACACCTTC. Its protein is CAISGDRAYGYTF.

The genes are TRBV12-3 or TRBV12-4 and TRBJ1-2; D remains ambiguous. Trimming left V 5 bases short and J 8 bases short, with 27 bases between. CDR3 size: 17 residues. In nucleotides, the CDR3 is TGTGCCAGCAGTCCTACTCGCTTGAGAGTCCTATATTCCGGCTACACCTTC. Translating it yields CASSPTRLRVLYSGYTF.

Points on this clonotype: The conserved phenylalanine or tryptophan normally closing the CDR3 is absent here, so this likely arose from a read error. This chain links TRBV20-1 with TRBJ2-1, with 7 bases that match TRBD1. The junction had 4 bases not matched to a gene; V was cut back by 6 bases and J by 5 bases. CDR1 and CDR2 (germline): DFQATT, SNEGSKA (reference sequence). This CDR3 is built from 12 residues. Written as DNA, the CDR3 is TGCAGTGCCTCCACAGGGGACAATGAGCAGTTCGTC. Residues: CSASTGDNEQFV.

This clonotype was counted only a few times. The chain employs TRBV20-1 and TRBJ1-5, with D possibly matching TRBD1 (5 bases). Germline V gene lookup returns CDR1 DFQATT and CDR2 SNEGSKA (reference sequence). The CDR3 sequence is 15 residues long. The V and J ends lost 3 bases and 1 base respectively, with 13 bases between them. The chain's CDR3 is CSARDRGQSNQPQHF. The DNA of the CDR3 is TGCAGTGCTAGGGATCGCGGACAAAGCAATCAGCCCCAGCATTTT.

This clonotype was found a few times. J is TRBJ2-1 and V is TRBV13; a possible D gene is TRBD2 (7 bases). In germline, CDR1 is PRHDT, CDR2 FYEKMQ (reference sequence). The CDR3 loop spans 16 amino acids. Between the trimmed V and J ends, which lost 4 bases and 4 bases, there was a span of 17 bases. The DNA of the CDR3 is TGTGCCAGCAGCTCCCCTTCGGGGGGCCGGTACAATGAGCAGTTCTTC. Translating gives CASSSPSGGRYNEQFF.

The chain combines TRBV12-3 or TRBV12-4 with TRBJ2-7; D is ambiguous. This CDR3 comprises 13 residues. Trimming shortened V by 5 bases and J by 5 bases, and 13 bases separated the two germline ends. The CDR3 DNA reads TGTGCCAGCAGTGTCGGACCGTACCACGAGCAGTACTTC. Translated, it gives CASSVGPYHEQYF.

The rearrangement links TRBV7-6 to TRBJ2-1; D is unresolved. Germline assignment: CDR1 SGHVS and CDR2 FNYEAQ. This CDR3 region has 14 residues. Trimming stripped 4 bases from V and 8 bases from J, with 15 bases between. CDR3 residues: CASSSKTLDYEQFF. The CDR3 DNA is TGTGCCAGCAGCTCTAAAACCCTCGACTATGAGCAGTTCTTC. The full variable domain, its missing parts supplied by reference TRBV7-6 and TRBJ2-1, is GAGVSQSPRYKVTKRGQDVALRCDPISGHVSLYWYRQALGQGPEFLTYFNYEAQQDKSGLPNDRFSAERPEGSISTLTIQRTEQRDSAMYRCASSSKTLDYEQFFGPGTRLTVL.

This clonotype has more than one count but fewer than ten. This rearrangement joins TRBV6-4 to TRBJ2-1; TRBD2 agrees at 7 bases. CDR3 length equals 16 residues. Germline CDR1 and CDR2: MRHNA and SNTAGT. The trim removed 8 bases at V and 4 bases at J, leaving 14 bases unmatched. CDR3: CASAQNSGLEYNEQFF. In nucleotides, the CDR3 is TGTGCCAGCGCCCAAAATTCTGGACTAGAGTACAATGAGCAGTTCTTC.

This clonotype turned up a few times. V and J are TRBV20-1 and TRBJ2-1; 11 bases map to TRBD2. The last part of the DNA fits TRBJ2-7 better; the J call may be wrong. The CDR3 runs to 14 residues. The germline V gene encodes CDR1 DFQATT and CDR2 SNEGSKA (reference sequence). The CDR3 DNA reads as TGCAGTGCTAGAACTGGACTAGCGGGTAATGAGCAGTACTTC. It translates to CSARTGLAGNEQYF.

The J gene is TRBJ2-1, the V gene TRBV12-3 or TRBV12-4, with 8 bases that match TRBD2. The trim removed 6 bases at V and 8 bases at J, leaving 12 bases unmatched. CDR3 length: 15 residues. The CDR3 nucleotides read TGTGCCAGCAGCCCTACTAGCGGACACCCTTATGAGCAGTTCTTC. Protein sequence: CASSPTSGHPYEQFF.

This clonotype was counted ten times or more. The rearrangement uses TRBV3-1 and TRBJ2-7, with unresolved D. The V gene lost 3 bases and the J gene lost 2 bases, with 2 bases spanning the gap. The CDR3 has 11 residues. Germline CDR1 is LGHDT and CDR2 is YNNKEL (reference sequence). This CDR3 reads CASSQAYEQYF. The CDR3, as DNA: TGTGCCAGCAGCCAGGCCTACGAGCAGTACTTC.

This clonotype has only a few counts. The V gene is TRBV9, the J gene TRBJ2-3; D gene uncertain. Trimming removed 0 bases from V and 2 bases from J, with 16 bases in between. The CDR3 covers 17 residues. Germline V lookup: CDR1 SGDLS, CDR2 YYNGEE. This chain's CDR3 is CASSVGRRTSLTDTQYF. The CDR3 nucleotides are TGTGCCAGCAGCGTAGGACGTAGGACCTCCCTCACAGATACGCAGTATTTT. Full variable domain (outside the CDR3, taken from reference TRBV9 and TRBJ2-3): DSGVTQTPKHLITATGQRVTLRCSPRSGDLSVYWYQQSLDQGLQFLIQYYNGEERAKGNILERFSAQQFPDLHSELNLSSLELGDSALYFCASSVGRRTSLTDTQYFGPGTRLTVL.

This clonotype appeared a few times. The J gene is TRBJ2-1, the V gene TRBV7-2, with TRBD1 identical over 9 bases. CDR3 length: 11 residues. Losses at the gene ends were 6 bases for V and 9 bases for J; bases not matched to a gene: 0. CDR1 SGHTA and CDR2 FQGNSA come from the germline V gene. The CDR3 protein is CASRTGGEQFF. The CDR3 DNA reads as TGTGCCAGCAGGACAGGGGGTGAGCAGTTCTTC.

This sequence joins TRBV6-5 and TRBJ2-1; the match to TRBD2 covers 7 bases. The germline CDR1 and CDR2 sequences are MNHEY and SVGAGI. The CDR3 spans 12 residues. The V and J ends lost 9 bases and 6 bases, in that order; junction bases with no gene match: 5. CDR3 sequence reads: CASWASGNEQFF. For the CDR3, the DNA is TGTGCCAGTTGGGCTAGCGGCAATGAGCAGTTCTTC.

In its sample, this clonotype was seen once. The chain is built from TRBV29-1 and TRBJ2-3; possible D gene TRBD2, 6 bases. Germline V CDR1 and CDR2: SQVTM, ANQGSEA. Between the trimmed V and J ends, which lost 2 bases and 4 bases, there was a span of 19 bases. The CDR3 length is 16 residues. The CDR3 sequence is CSVESRRRTNADTQYF. In DNA form, the CDR3 reads TGCAGCGTTGAATCGAGGAGGCGGACTAACGCAGATACGCAGTATTTT.

The chain links TRBV25-1 to TRBJ2-7; unclear D gene. The germline V gene encodes CDR1 MGHDK and CDR2 SYGVNS. The V gene lost 3 bases and the J gene lost 3 bases, with 6 bases spanning the gap. The CDR3 loop spans 12 amino acids. The CDR3 DNA follows: TGTGCCAGCAGTGAGACGTACTACGAGCAGTACTTC. Translating it yields CASSETYYEQYF.

This clonotype occurred a few times. The chain carries TRBV20-1 and TRBJ1-6; 8 nucleotides agree with TRBD1. This CDR3 is built from 15 residues. Germline CDR1 DFQATT, CDR2 SNEGSKA (reference sequence). V gave up 4 bases and J gave up 3 bases; unmatched junction bases: 5. The CDR3 reads CSATAQGDYNSPLHF. The DNA of the CDR3 is TGCAGTGCTACCGCACAGGGGGACTATAATTCACCCCTCCACTTT.

The chain uses TRBV2 and TRBJ2-3; 7 nucleotides agree with TRBD2. The CDR3 loop spans 17 amino acids. Germline lookup yields CDR1 SNHLY and CDR2 FYNNEI. The trim removed 0 bases at V and 3 bases at J, leaving 9 bases unmatched. DNA for the CDR3: TGTGCCAGCAGTGAAGCGCTTCGGCGGGAGAAGACAGATACGCAGTATTTT. It specifies CASSEALRREKTDTQYF.

CDR3: CASSSYSGSYNEQFF. The CDR3 bases are TGCGCCAGCAGCTCATATAGCGGGAGCTACAATGAGCAGTTCTTC. This rearrangement joins TRBV5-1 to TRBJ2-1, with 9 bases that match TRBD2. V was clipped by 3 bases and J by 3 bases; unmatched bases: 4. Germline CDR1 reads SGHRS; CDR2 reads YFSETQ. The CDR3 is made up of 15 amino acids.

This rearrangement joins TRBV5-1 to TRBJ2-1; D is uncertain. The CDR3 spans 15 residues. V was clipped by 1 base and J by 10 bases, with 18 bases between them. The V gene's germline CDR1 is SGHRS and CDR2 YFSETQ. In nucleotides, the CDR3 is TGCGCCAGCAGCTTGACGAACTCCCCGATTGAGGAGCAGTTCTTC. This gives the protein CASSLTNSPIEEQFF.

This clonotype turned up a few times. The chain couples TRBV30 to TRBJ1-1; no definite D call. The CDR3 contains 10 residues. V lost 6 bases and J lost 6, with 8 bases in between. CDR1 is GTSNPN, CDR2 SVGIG, per germline (reference sequence). CDR3 nucleotides: TGTGCCTGTCTGGCCGCTGAAGCTTTCTTT. Its translation is CACLAAEAFF.